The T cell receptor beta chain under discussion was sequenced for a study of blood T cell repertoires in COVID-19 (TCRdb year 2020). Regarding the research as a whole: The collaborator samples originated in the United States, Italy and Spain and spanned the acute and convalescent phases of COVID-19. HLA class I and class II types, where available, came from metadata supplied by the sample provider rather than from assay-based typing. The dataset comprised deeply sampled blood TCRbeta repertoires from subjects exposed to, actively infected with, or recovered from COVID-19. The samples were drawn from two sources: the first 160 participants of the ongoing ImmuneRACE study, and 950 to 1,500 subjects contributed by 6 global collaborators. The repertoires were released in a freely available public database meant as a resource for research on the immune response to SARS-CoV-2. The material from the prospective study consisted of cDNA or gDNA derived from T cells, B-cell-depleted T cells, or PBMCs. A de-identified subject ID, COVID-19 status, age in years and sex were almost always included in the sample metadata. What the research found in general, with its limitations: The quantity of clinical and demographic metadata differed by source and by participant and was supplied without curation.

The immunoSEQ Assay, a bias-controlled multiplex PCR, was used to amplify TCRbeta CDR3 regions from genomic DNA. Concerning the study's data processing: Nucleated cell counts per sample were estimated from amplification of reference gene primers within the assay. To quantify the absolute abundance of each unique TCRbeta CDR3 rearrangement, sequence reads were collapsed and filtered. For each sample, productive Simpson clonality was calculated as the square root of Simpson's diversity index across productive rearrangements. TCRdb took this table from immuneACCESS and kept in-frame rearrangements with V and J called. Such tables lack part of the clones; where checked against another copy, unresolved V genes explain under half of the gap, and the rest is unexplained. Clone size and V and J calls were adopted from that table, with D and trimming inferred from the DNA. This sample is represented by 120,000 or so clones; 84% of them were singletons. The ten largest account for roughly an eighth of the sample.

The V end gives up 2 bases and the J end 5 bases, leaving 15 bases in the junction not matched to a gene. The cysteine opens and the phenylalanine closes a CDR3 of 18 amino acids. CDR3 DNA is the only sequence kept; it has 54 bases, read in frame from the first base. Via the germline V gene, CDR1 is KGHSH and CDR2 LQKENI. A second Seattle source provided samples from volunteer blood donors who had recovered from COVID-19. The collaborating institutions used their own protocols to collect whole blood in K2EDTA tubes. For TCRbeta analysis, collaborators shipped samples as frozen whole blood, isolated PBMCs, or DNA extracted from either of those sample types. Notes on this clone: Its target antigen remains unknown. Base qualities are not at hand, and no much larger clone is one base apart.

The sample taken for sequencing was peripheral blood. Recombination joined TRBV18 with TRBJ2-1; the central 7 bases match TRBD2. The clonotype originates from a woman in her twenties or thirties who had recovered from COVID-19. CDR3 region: CASSPLERLASGHNEQFF. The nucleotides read TGTGCCAGCTCACCATTGGAGCGGTTGGCTAGCGGCCACAATGAGCAGTTCTTC.